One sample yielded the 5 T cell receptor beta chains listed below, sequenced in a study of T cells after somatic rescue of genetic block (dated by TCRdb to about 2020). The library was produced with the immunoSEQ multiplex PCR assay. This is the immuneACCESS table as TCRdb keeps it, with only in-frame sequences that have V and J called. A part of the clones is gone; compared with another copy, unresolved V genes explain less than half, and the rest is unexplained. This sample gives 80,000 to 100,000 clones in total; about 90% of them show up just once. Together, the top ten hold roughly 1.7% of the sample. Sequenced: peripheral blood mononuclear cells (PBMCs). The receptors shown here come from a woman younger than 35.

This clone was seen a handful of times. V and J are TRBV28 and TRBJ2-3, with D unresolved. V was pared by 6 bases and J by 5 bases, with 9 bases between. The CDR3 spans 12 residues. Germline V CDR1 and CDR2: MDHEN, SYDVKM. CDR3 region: CASSPRRDTQYF. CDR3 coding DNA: TGTGCCAGCAGCCCCCGCAGAGATACGCAGTATTTT.

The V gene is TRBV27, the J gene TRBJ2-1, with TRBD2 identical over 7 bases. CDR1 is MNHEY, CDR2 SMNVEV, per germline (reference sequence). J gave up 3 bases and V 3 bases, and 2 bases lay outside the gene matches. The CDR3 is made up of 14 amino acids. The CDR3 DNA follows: TGTGCCAGCAGTTTGGGGGGGATCTACAATGAGCAGTTCTTC. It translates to CASSLGGIYNEQFF.

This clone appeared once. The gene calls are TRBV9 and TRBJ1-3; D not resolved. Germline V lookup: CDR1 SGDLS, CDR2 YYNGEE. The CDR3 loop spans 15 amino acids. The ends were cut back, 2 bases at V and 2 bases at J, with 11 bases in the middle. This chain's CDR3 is CASSVRPGTGNTIYF. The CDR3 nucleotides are TGTGCCAGCAGCGTTCGGCCAGGTACTGGAAACACCATATATTTT.

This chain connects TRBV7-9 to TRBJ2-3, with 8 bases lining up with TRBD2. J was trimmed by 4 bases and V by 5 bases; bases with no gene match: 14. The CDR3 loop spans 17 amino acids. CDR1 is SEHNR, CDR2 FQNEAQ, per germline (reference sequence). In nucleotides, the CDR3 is TGTGCCAGCAGCCCTTTCCCCAGCGGGAGATTGGCAGATACGCAGTATTTT. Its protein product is CASSPFPSGRLADTQYF.

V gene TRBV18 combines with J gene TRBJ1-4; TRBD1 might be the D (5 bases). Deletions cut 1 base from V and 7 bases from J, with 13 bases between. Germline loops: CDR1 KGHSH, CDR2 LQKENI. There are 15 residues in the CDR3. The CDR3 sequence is CASSPLWSRGEKLFF. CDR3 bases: TGTGCCAGCTCACCACTGTGGTCGAGGGGTGAAAAACTGTTTTTT.